These 29 T cell receptor beta chains share one sample of origin, sequenced in a study of T-cell reconstitution after alpha-beta-depleted transplantation in children. Unique molecular identifiers tagged the TCRbeta library. MiXCR was run by TCRdb on the PCR reads, yielding one entry per CDR3 protein. Here the sample spans around 440,000 distinct CDR3 sequences, about 10% being singletons. The starting material was PBMCs, obtained before TCRalphabeta/CD19-depleted stem cell transplant. These TCRs come from a child between 2 and 9 years old with inherited bone marrow failure, due to receive a stem cell transplant.

This clonotype occurred many times. The chain has TRBV5-6 and TRBJ2-4; the match to TRBD2 covers 7 bases. The CDR3 has 13 residues. The V segment lost 2 bases and the J segment 6 bases; nucleotides outside the gene matches: 2. CDR1 and CDR2 from the germline V gene are SGHDT and YYEEEE. The CDR3 region is CASSFLAGNIQYF. CDR3 DNA sequence: TGTGCCAGCAGCTTTTTAGCGGGAAACATTCAGTACTTC.

In its sample, this clonotype was seen a few times. The chain carries TRBV30 and TRBJ2-7; D gene ambiguous. Germline V CDR1 and CDR2: GTSNPN, SVGIG (reference sequence). V was pared by 0 bases and J by 0 bases, with 12 bases between. The CDR3 totals 15 residues. The CDR3 DNA reads as TGTGCCTGGAGTGTTTCCCCTATTCGCTCCTACGAGCAGTACTTC. Its translation is CAWSVSPIRSYEQYF. The whole variable domain, filled in from reference TRBV30 and TRBJ2-7, reads SQTIHQWPATLVQPVGSPLSLECTVEGTSNPNLYWYRQAAGRGLQLLFYSVGIGQISSEVPQNLSASRPQDRQFILSSKKLLLSDSGFYLCAWSVSPIRSYEQYFGPGTRLTVT.

This clonotype occurred a few times. V gene TRBV20-1 combines with J gene TRBJ2-2; D possibly corresponds to TRBD1 (5 bases). Trimming pared 6 bases from V and 4 bases from J, leaving 18 bases between. Germline loops: CDR1 DFQATT, CDR2 SNEGSKA (reference sequence). The CDR3 extends over 15 amino acids. CDR3 in DNA: TGCAGTGCCCCCAGCAGGGCTCAACGCACCGGGGAGCTGTTTTTT. Its protein product is CSAPSRAQRTGELFF.

The sample holds many counts of this clonotype. The gene calls are TRBV27 and TRBJ2-3; tentative D call: TRBD2 (5 bases). Trimming stripped 5 bases from V and 3 bases from J, with 18 bases between. There are 16 residues in the CDR3. Germline assignment: CDR1 MNHEY and CDR2 SMNVEV (reference sequence). The CDR3 DNA is TGTGCCAGCAGTCCGAACCCGCGGAGGCCAACAGATACGCAGTATTTT. Translated: CASSPNPRRPTDTQYF.

The table lists this clonotype with many counts. The chain couples TRBV21-1 to TRBJ1-5. TRBV21-1 is a listed pseudogene. This CDR3 is 16 amino acids long. The CDR3 DNA sequence: TGTGCCAGCAGCAAAGAGGGTGAACATGTACATCAGCCCCAGCATTTT. Its protein product is CASSKEGEHVHQPQHF.

V usage is TRBV6-2 or TRBV6-3 and J usage is TRBJ1-1; D not resolved. V was pared by 7 bases and J by 3 bases, with 6 bases between. The CDR3 consists of 11 residues. Germline lookup yields CDR1 MNHEY and CDR2 SVGEGT. The CDR3 nucleotides are TGTGCCAGCAAGGGATACACTGAAGCTTTCTTT. Amino acids: CASKGYTEAFF.

This clonotype was observed many times. J is TRBJ1-1 and V is TRBV5-1; no clear D. Germline V gene data show CDR1 as SGHRS and CDR2 as YFSETQ. Trimming took 3 bases from V and 1 from J, leaving 16 bases between them. This CDR3 spans 16 amino acids. The CDR3 sequence: CASSSLKGSGNTEAFF. Here the CDR3 DNA reads TGCGCCAGCAGCTCGCTAAAGGGTAGCGGGAACACTGAAGCTTTCTTT.

This clonotype has a handful of counts. This chain joins TRBV6-2 or TRBV6-3 and TRBJ2-5, with TRBD2 matching over 12 bases. Unmatched junction bases numbered 9, after V lost 8 bases and J lost 5 bases. CDR1 and CDR2 (germline): MNHEY, SVGEGT. The CDR3 is 15 amino acids. DNA of the CDR3: TGTGCCAGCCTAGCGGGAGGGCCGGGAGTGGAGACCCAGTACTTC. It translates to CASLAGGPGVETQYF.

The table lists this clonotype with a few counts. The chain uses TRBV10-3 and TRBJ1-2; D possibly corresponds to TRBD1 (5 bases). The CDR3 length is 15 residues. The germline V and J ends were trimmed by 3 bases and 7 bases, with 18 bases remaining between them. CDR1 and CDR2 (germline): ENHRY, SYGVKD. Here the CDR3 reads CAISEGQGEFFGYTF. The CDR3 coding sequence is TGTGCCATCAGTGAAGGGCAGGGAGAGTTCTTTGGCTACACCTTC.

This clonotype was found many times. This chain uses TRBV5-1 with TRBJ2-2; 7 bases line up with TRBD2. Trimming took 9 bases from V and 2 from J; bases not matched to a gene: 10. Germline V gene lookup returns CDR1 SGHRS and CDR2 YFSETQ. This CDR3 is built from 15 residues. DNA for the CDR3: TGCGCCACCTCCCCGGGACTATCTAACACCGGGGAGCTGTTTTTT. This encodes CATSPGLSNTGELFF.

Remarks on this clonotype: Because the CDR3 is missing its conserved closing phenylalanine or tryptophan, this is likely a read error. The CDR3 DNA reads as TGCGCCAGCAGCGAACAAACAGGGTGGATGATCACCGGGGAGCTGTTTTTA. Translating it yields CASSEQTGWMITGELFL. V is TRBV5-1 and J is TRBJ2-2; D perhaps matches TRBD1 (6 bases). The CDR3 spans 17 residues. Germline-derived CDR1 and CDR2 are SGHRS and YFSETQ. Trimming removed 4 bases at V and 4 bases at J, with 20 bases between.

Note on this clonotype: A much larger clone is a single base away; this may be a read error. This chain links TRBV10-3 with TRBJ2-6, with 7 bases matching TRBD1. The CDR3 runs 16 residues. The germline V gene encodes CDR1 ENHRY and CDR2 SYGVKD. CDR3 loop: CAISEYRGSAANVLTF. In DNA form, the CDR3 reads TGTGCCATCAGTGAGTACAGGGGCTCTGCGGCCAACGTCCTGACTTTC.

This chain joins TRBV12-3 or TRBV12-4 and TRBJ2-2, with TRBD1 identical over 10 bases. This CDR3 has 17 residues. The V gene end was trimmed by 4 bases and the J gene end by 5 bases; junction bases not matched to a gene: 10. This chain's CDR3 is CASSYSLWTGGTGELFF. The CDR3 bases are TGTGCCAGCAGTTATAGTCTCTGGACAGGGGGAACCGGGGAGCTGTTTTTT.

This clonotype came up many times. The chain's CDR3 is CASSTAPGDTQYF. The CDR3 nucleotides are TGTGCCAGCAGTACCGCACCTGGGGATACGCAGTATTTT. The V call is TRBV25-1, the J call TRBJ2-3, with D unresolved. Germline CDR1 MGHDK, CDR2 SYGVNS. CDR3 length: 13 residues. Trimming removed 5 bases at V and 6 bases at J, with 12 bases between.

The rearrangement joins TRBV12-5 to TRBJ2-2; 8 bases fit TRBD1. Germline CDR1 is LGHNT and CDR2 is FRNRAP. J gave up 4 bases and V 8 bases, and 6 bases lay outside the gene matches. This CDR3 has 14 residues. The CDR3, as DNA: TGTGCTAGTTCCAGGGGGCAGGGCACCGGGGAGCTGTTTTTT. Its protein product is CASSRGQGTGELFF. The full variable domain, rest sourced from reference TRBV12-5 and TRBJ2-2, is DARVTQTPRHKVTEMGQEVTMRCQPILGHNTVFWYRQTMMQGLELLAYFRNRAPLDDSGMPKDRFSAEMPDATLATLKIQPSEPRDSAVYFCASSRGQGTGELFFGEGSRLTVL.

This clonotype was counted many times. The chain combines TRBV20-1 with TRBJ2-3; TRBD2 matches at 7 bases. This CDR3 has 14 amino acids. Germline CDR1 is DFQATT and CDR2 is SNEGSKA (reference sequence). V shed 6 bases and J 5 bases; nucleotides not matched to a gene: 11. CDR3 sequence (DNA): TGCAGTGCCACCCCGGGACTATTTCAAGATACGCAGTATTTT. It translates to CSATPGLFQDTQYF.

This clonotype came up many times. The gene calls are TRBV28 and TRBJ2-3; D is uncertain. The CDR3 totals 15 residues. Per the germline V gene, CDR1 is MDHEN and CDR2 is SYDVKM. Trimming pared 5 bases from V and 2 bases from J, leaving 14 bases between. Here the CDR3 reads CASSLSSFVTDTQYF. DNA for the CDR3: TGTGCCAGCAGTCTGTCGTCCTTCGTCACAGATACGCAGTATTTT.

Of note for this clonotype: This sequence may be a read error, since a much larger clone differs from it by one base. This sequence joins TRBV21-1 and TRBJ2-7; TRBD2 reflects the table's D call only, with no check against the DNA. TRBV21-1 counts as a pseudogene. The CDR3 spans 16 residues. In DNA, the CDR3 is TGTGCCAACAGCAAAGAGGAAACCTCCCTCCTTGGGGAGCAGTACTTC. It translates to CANSKEETSLLGEQYF.

This clonotype was picked up a small number of times. The rearrangement links TRBV20-1 to TRBJ2-1; TRBD2 is a possible D gene (6 bases). This CDR3 has 14 amino acids. V lost 2 bases and J lost 4, with 12 bases in between. CDR1 DFQATT and CDR2 SNEGSKA come from the germline V gene (reference sequence). The CDR3, as DNA: TGCAGTGCTAGATGGAGGGGCGGATACAATGAGCAGTTCTTC. It codes for CSARWRGGYNEQFF.

This clonotype was seen only a few times. The chain combines TRBV30 with TRBJ2-1; D is ambiguous. The CDR3 extends over 13 amino acids. In germline, CDR1 is GTSNPN, CDR2 SVGIG (reference sequence). The V gene lost 0 bases and the J gene lost 8 bases, with 11 bases spanning the gap. The CDR3 here is CAWSVNPTYEQFF. The CDR3 DNA sequence: TGTGCCTGGAGTGTAAATCCGACCTATGAGCAGTTCTTC.

This clonotype was counted between two and nine times. The chain combines TRBV4-3 with TRBJ2-7; 7 bases fit TRBD1. The CDR3 is 15 residues long. Trimming removed 1 base from V and 6 bases from J; junction bases left unmatched: 9. Germline assignment: CDR1 LGHNA and CDR2 YSLEER. DNA of the CDR3: TGCGCCAGCAGCCAAGCGACAGGACGGGACAGCGAGCAGTACTTC. This translates into CASSQATGRDSEQYF.

This clonotype was seen ten or more times. The genes are TRBV15 and TRBJ2-1; 9 bases line up with TRBD2. V shed 3 bases and J 6 bases; nucleotides not matched to a gene: 12. Germline V gene data show CDR1 as LNHNV and CDR2 as YYDKDF (reference sequence). The CDR3 is 17 amino acids. The CDR3 protein is CATSSSAAGGPSNEQFF. The CDR3 coding sequence is TGTGCCACCAGCAGTTCGGCGGCGGGAGGGCCCTCCAATGAGCAGTTCTTC.

This chain uses TRBV6-2 or TRBV6-3 with TRBJ2-2, with 10 bases matching TRBD1. The CDR3 runs to 15 residues. With V trimmed by 4 bases and J by 9 bases, 8 bases remained unmatched. Germline assignment: CDR1 MNHEY and CDR2 SVGEGT. CDR3 in amino acids: CASSSRDRGTWELFF. The CDR3 coding sequence is TGTGCCAGCAGTTCGAGGGACAGGGGAACCTGGGAGCTGTTTTTT.

The genes are TRBV7-9 and TRBJ2-7; 10 positions match TRBD2. The J segment lost 6 bases and the V segment lost 4 bases, leaving 6 bases of the junction unmatched. From germline, CDR1 is SEHNR and CDR2 FQNEAQ (reference sequence). The CDR3 spans 14 residues. CDR3 protein: CASSSSGGPCEQYF. The CDR3 coding sequence is TGTGCCAGCAGCTCTAGCGGGGGCCCCTGCGAGCAGTACTTC.

This clonotype turned up a few times. The chain recombines TRBV20-1 with TRBJ2-3; unclear D gene. Germline CDR1 DFQATT, CDR2 SNEGSKA (reference sequence). V was clipped by 0 bases and J by 6 bases, with 7 bases between them. CDR3 length equals 12 residues. CDR3 nucleotide sequence: TGCAGTGCTAGAGAGGATTGGGATACGCAGTATTTT. Translating it yields CSAREDWDTQYF.

This clonotype was observed at least ten times. The DNA is left out, because the CDR3 cannot be placed on it with certainty; the CDR3 is given as TCRdb lists it. The rearrangement links TRBV27 to TRBJ2-7; no DNA check was done on the table's D call, TRBD1. Both ends counted, the CDR3 spans 15 residues. The germline V gene encodes CDR1 MNHEY and CDR2 SMNVEV (reference sequence). CDR3: CASSSSQGAIYEQYF.

The chain uses TRBV30 and TRBJ1-1; D gene uncertain. V lost 7 bases and J lost 5, with 14 bases in between. The length of the CDR3 is 12 residues. From germline, CDR1 is GTSNPN and CDR2 SVGIG (reference sequence). CDR3 coding DNA: TGTGCCTTCGGGGAGTTGAGGACTGAAGCTTTCTTT. It specifies CAFGELRTEAFF.

This clonotype was seen repeatedly, ten times or more. Here the CDR3 DNA reads TGTGCCAGCAGCCTAATTCCCGGGACAGGGAGCACCGGGGAGCTGTTTTTT. Its protein product is CASSLIPGTGSTGELFF. The chain combines TRBV7-6 with TRBJ2-2; the match to TRBD1 covers 9 bases. CDR1 SGHVS and CDR2 FNYEAQ come from the germline V gene. The CDR3 loop spans 17 amino acids. The trim removed 5 bases at V and 4 bases at J, leaving 11 bases unmatched.

This clonotype has at least ten counts. The chain is built from TRBV29-1 and TRBJ1-2, with 7 bases that match TRBD1. The CDR3 length is 13 residues. Looked up from germline, CDR1 is SQVTM and CDR2 is ANQGSEA. Trimming cost V 7 bases and J 2 bases; bases outside gene matches: 7. The CDR3 DNA is TGCAGCGGTGGTCCGGGACAGAACTATGGCTACACCTTC. Its translation: CSGGPGQNYGYTF.